The sequence of this TCR beta chain was determined in a study of vaccination and CD4 T cells after COVID-19. Trimming took off 0 bases at V and 0 bases at J, with 6 bases between the two ends. The CDR3 covers 16 residues. CDR1 LNHNV and CDR2 YYDKDF come from the germline V gene (reference sequence). The assay that was used to sequence DNA from cultured CD4+ T cells was the Oncomine TCR Beta short-read assay. Using its own MiXCR run on the PCR reads, TCRdb lists one record per CDR3 protein. The profile shows about 25,000 distinct CDR3 sequences, 28% of them singletons. As to time point: late sampling 161 to 241 days after vaccination in three convalescent patients. Stated treatment: approximately 9-day PBMC culture with coronavirus spike peptide pools or control peptides (ViraFEST assay). This clonotype was recorded a few times. Its antigen is not known.

The receptor was isolated from a human donor who had recovered from COVID-19. Source: CD4+ T cells from blood, cultured in vitro, taken about 7 months after SARS-CoV-2 vaccination. This rearrangement joins TRBV15 to TRBJ2-6; no firm D call. The DNA for the CDR3 is TGTGCCACCAGCAGAGATCGCGCCTCTGGGGCCAACGTCCTGACTTTC. As protein: CATSRDRASGANVLTF.